This T cell receptor beta chain was documented in a study of CD8+CD57+ T cells in acquired aplastic anemia. Study in general: Average DNA yield from sorted CD4+ and CD8+ cells was 3.2 ug.

Profiling of TCR beta VDJ combinations and CDR3 sequences used genomic DNA as template. TCRdb analysed the reads with MiXCR anew, one entry per CDR3 protein. Seen here are approximately 150,000 distinct CDR3 sequences, roughly 50% observed once, and the top ten hold roughly 3.5%. An expansion of CD8+CD57+ cells by flow cytometry had been shown in patients chosen for sequencing. Severe acquired aplastic anemia was diagnosed in all patients. Blood was sampled before the patients had received any therapy. The ends were cut back, 7 bases at V and 6 bases at J, with 12 bases in the middle. The germline V gene has CDR1 SQVTM and CDR2 ANQGSEA. This CDR3 comprises 11 residues. Study-wide points: Comparison of patients with controls identified around 30 shared CD8+ CDR3 sequences.

This clonotype was counted only a few times. The target antigen is unknown. The sequenced material came from sorted CD4+, CD8+, or CD8+CD57+ T cells (not recorded which) from PBMCs. The chain carries TRBV29-1 and TRBJ1-2; D gene ambiguous. This TCR came from a human donor with aplastic anemia. The chain's CDR3 is CSAEKGDGYTF. The CDR3 bases are TGCAGCGCCGAAAAGGGTGATGGCTACACCTTC. Full variable domain (rest looked up from reference TRBV29-1 and TRBJ1-2): SAVISQKPSRDICQRGTSLTIQCQVDSQVTMMFWYRQQPGQSLTLIATANQGSEATYESGFVIDKFPISRPNLTFSTLTVSNMSPEDSSIYLCSAEKGDGYTFGSGTRLTVV.